The 30 T cell receptor beta chains given below trace back to one sample, sequenced in a study of OX40 agonist ivuxolimab in advanced cancers. Method: immunoSEQ multiplex PCR; TCRdb's copy keeps in-frame clones and lacks some. This table holds roughly 26,000 clones, about 90% found once. Sequencing was performed on CD4+ or CD8+ T cells sorted from blood, taken in a trial of the OX40 agonist ivuxolimab. The receptors were sampled from an adult with an advanced solid tumor such as melanoma, head and neck, liver or kidney cancer.

The rearrangement links TRBV9 to TRBJ2-5; 7 bases map to TRBD2. Germline loops: CDR1 SGDLS, CDR2 YYNGEE. The CDR3 has 13 amino acids. With V trimmed by 3 bases and J by 2 bases, 1 base remained unmatched. As DNA, the CDR3 is TGTGCCAGCAGCGGGGAGGGGCAAGAGACCCAGTACTTC. The encoded protein is CASSGEGQETQYF.

The V gene is TRBV9, the J gene TRBJ1-1; TRBD1 might be the D (5 bases). V lost 4 bases, J lost 3 bases, and 25 bases lay in between. CDR1 SGDLS and CDR2 YYNGEE come from the germline V gene. This CDR3 comprises 18 residues. The CDR3 here is CASSTSPGRGKTDTEAFF. CDR3 coding DNA: TGTGCCAGCAGCACCTCGCCTGGGCGGGGGAAAACCGACACTGAAGCTTTCTTT.

This chain's CDR3 is CASSLGNRIQETQYF. Written as DNA, the CDR3 is TGTGCCAGCAGTTTGGGCAACAGAATTCAAGAGACCCAGTACTTC. V gene TRBV27 combines with J gene TRBJ2-5; D is uncertain. The CDR3 length is 15 residues. Trimming shortened V by 3 bases and J by 2 bases, and 13 bases separated the two germline ends. Germline V gene data show CDR1 as MNHEY and CDR2 as SMNVEV (reference sequence).

The genes are TRBV4-1 and TRBJ2-7, with D uncertain. The CDR3 contains 13 residues. Trimming stripped 1 base from V and 0 bases from J, with 4 bases between. Germline V lookup: CDR1 MGHRA, CDR2 YSYEKL. CDR3 sequence: CASSQASSYEQYF. Here the CDR3 DNA reads TGCGCCAGCAGCCAAGCTAGCTCCTACGAGCAGTACTTC.

The gene calls are TRBV13 and TRBJ2-7; the match to TRBD1 covers 10 bases. The CDR3 sequence is 18 residues long. CDR1 and CDR2 from the germline V gene are PRHDT and FYEKMQ (reference sequence). Trimming removed 0 bases from V and 1 base from J; junction bases left unmatched: 9. The CDR3 reads CASSLGLVTGQGSYEQYF. The DNA for the CDR3 is TGTGCCAGCAGCTTAGGCCTAGTGACGGGACAGGGGTCCTACGAGCAGTACTTC. The full variable domain, in which reference TRBV13 and TRBJ2-7 provide the parts outside the CDR3, is AAGVIQSPRHLIKEKRETATLKCYPIPRHDTVYWYQQGPGQDPQFLISFYEKMQSDKGSIPDRFSAQQFSDYHSELNMSSLELGDSALYFCASSLGLVTGQGSYEQYFGPGTRLTVT.

V is TRBV9 and J is TRBJ1-4; weak D call: TRBD1 (5 bases). The CDR3 runs to 16 residues. V lost 5 bases, J lost 6 bases, and 20 bases lay in between. The V gene's germline CDR1 is SGDLS and CDR2 YYNGEE. CDR3 nucleotides: TGTGCCAGCAGTGCAGCCTCCGGGACGGCACATGAAAAACTGTTTTTT. It is translated as CASSAASGTAHEKLFF.

This chain joins TRBV2 and TRBJ2-5; possibly TRBD1 for D (6 bases). Germline loops: CDR1 SNHLY, CDR2 FYNNEI. The CDR3 extends over 12 amino acids. V lost 8 bases and J lost 4, with 11 bases in between. The CDR3 protein is CASHTGPETQYF. Here the CDR3 DNA reads TGTGCCAGCCATACAGGGCCAGAGACCCAGTACTTC.

The chain combines TRBV10-3 with TRBJ2-1; 8 positions agree with TRBD1. The CDR3 extends over 14 amino acids. Germline CDR1 reads ENHRY; CDR2 reads SYGVKD. Trimming took 2 bases from V and 12 from J; bases not matched to a gene: 9. The CDR3 bases are TGTGCCATCAGTGAGCCGGACAGGGCCGATTGGCAGTTCTTC. It translates to CAISEPDRADWQFF.

J is TRBJ1-1 and V is TRBV7-9; TRBD1 might be the D (5 bases). The V and J ends lost 5 bases and 3 bases respectively, with 16 bases between them. This CDR3 contains 15 residues. Germline CDR1 is SEHNR and CDR2 is FQNEAQ (reference sequence). CDR3 coding DNA: TGTGCCAGCAGCCCATGGGGCGGGGCGGACACTGAAGCTTTCTTT. Encoded protein: CASSPWGGADTEAFF.

The chain couples TRBV7-8 to TRBJ1-1; a weak D match, TRBD1 (6 bases). This CDR3 spans 19 amino acids. The germline CDR1 and CDR2 sequences are SGHVS and FQNEAQ. Trimming left V 1 base short and J 1 base short, with 22 bases between. For the CDR3, the DNA is TGTGCCAGCAGCTTAGTATCTCCCGGTGGGGGGCGGACGAACACTGAAGCTTTCTTT. It translates to CASSLVSPGGGRTNTEAFF.

This sequence joins TRBV29-1 and TRBJ2-4; D unclear. CDR3 length: 16 amino acids. V dropped 2 bases and J dropped 1 base, with 15 bases sitting between them. Germline values: CDR1 SQVTM, CDR2 ANQGSEA. CDR3 sequence: CSVELPSSPAKNIQYF. Here the CDR3 DNA reads TGCAGCGTTGAATTGCCGTCATCCCCGGCCAAAAACATTCAGTACTTC.

Here the CDR3 reads CASSRQTPTTDTQYF. CDR3 DNA sequence: TGTGCCAGCAGCCGGCAAACACCGACCACAGATACGCAGTATTTT. The chain has TRBV6-5 and TRBJ2-3; D is unresolved. Trimming removed 6 bases at V and 2 bases at J, with 15 bases between. Looked up from germline, CDR1 is MNHEY and CDR2 is SVGAGI. The length of the CDR3 is 15 residues.

This clone was observed once. The chain has TRBV6-1 and TRBJ1-1; 7 nucleotides line up with TRBD1. The CDR3 runs 12 residues. The junction had 6 bases not matched to a gene; V was cut back by 10 bases and J by 4 bases. Germline V gives CDR1 MNHNS, CDR2 SASEGT. As DNA, the CDR3 is TGTGCCACCTTGGACAGGTCCACTGAAGCTTTCTTT. It specifies CATLDRSTEAFF.

The chain couples TRBV5-1 to TRBJ1-1, with TRBD1 identical over 8 bases. Germline CDR1 SGHRS, CDR2 YFSETQ. This CDR3 is built from 16 residues. After removal of 0 bases from V and 2 bases from J, the junction contained 6 bases not matched to a gene. The CDR3 protein is CASSLEPTGGNTEAFF. The DNA for the CDR3 is TGCGCCAGCAGCTTGGAACCTACAGGGGGTAACACTGAAGCTTTCTTT. The full variable domain, completed using reference TRBV5-1 and TRBJ1-1, is KAGVTQTPRYLIKTRGQQVTLSCSPISGHRSVSWYQQTPGQGLQFLFEYFSETQRNKGNFPGRFSGRQFSNSRSEMNVSTLELGDSALYLCASSLEPTGGNTEAFFGQGTRLTVV.

The genes are TRBV15 and TRBJ2-7; 10 nucleotides align to TRBD2. Per the germline V gene, CDR1 is LNHNV and CDR2 is YYDKDF (reference sequence). V gave up 1 base and J gave up 7 bases; unmatched junction bases: 13. The CDR3 is 17 residues long. CDR3 coding DNA: TGTGCCACCAGCAGAGCGGGGGCCGGGACTAGCGAGTTGGAGCAGTACTTC. Translation gives CATSRAGAGTSELEQYF.

The rearrangement joins TRBV6-4 to TRBJ2-1; 7 bases map to TRBD2. Per germline, CDR1 MRHNA and CDR2 SNTAGT. The CDR3 consists of 14 residues. V shed 3 bases and J 4 bases; nucleotides not matched to a gene: 3. This CDR3 reads CASSESGGYNEQFF. The DNA of the CDR3 is TGTGCCAGCAGTGAGTCGGGAGGATACAATGAGCAGTTCTTC.

This rearrangement joins TRBV5-6 to TRBJ2-7; the D gene could be TRBD1 or TRBD2 (6 bases each). V lost 0 bases and J 7 bases, leaving 17 bases between the germline ends. Germline CDR1 and CDR2: SGHDT and YYEEEE. The CDR3 runs 15 residues. The CDR3 bases are TGTGCCAGCAGCTTGGAGGGGGGACTCCCCTGGGAGCAGTACTTC. The encoded protein is CASSLEGGLPWEQYF.

The count of this clone is one. V and J are TRBV5-4 and TRBJ2-7, with D uncertain. The V gene lost 2 bases and the J gene lost 0 bases, with 12 bases spanning the gap. Germline V gene data show CDR1 as SGHNT and CDR2 as YYREEE (reference sequence). CDR3 length equals 15 residues. CDR3 sequence reads: CASSFGLDSSYEQYF. The CDR3 coding sequence is TGTGCCAGCAGCTTTGGTCTGGATAGCTCCTACGAGCAGTACTTC.

This clone was counted only a few times. The chain uses TRBV4-1 and TRBJ2-3; 7 positions agree with TRBD2. The CDR3 totals 16 residues. Germline assignment: CDR1 MGHRA and CDR2 YSYEKL. V trimming: 0 bases; J trimming: 3 bases; junction bases outside the gene matches: 6. CDR3 residues: CASSQDPGLETDTQYF. CDR3 bases: TGCGCCAGCAGCCAAGATCCAGGACTAGAAACAGATACGCAGTATTTT.

The chain uses TRBV2 and TRBJ1-1; D might be TRBD1 (5 bases). CDR3 length equals 13 residues. V was pared by 6 bases and J by 4 bases, with 12 bases between. CDR1 is SNHLY and CDR2 is FYNNEI in the germline V gene. The CDR3 DNA follows: TGTGCCAGCAGGGCGTGGGGCGGCACTGAAGCTTTCTTT. Translated: CASRAWGGTEAFF. Together with reference TRBV2 and TRBJ1-1, the CDR3 gives the full variable domain: EPEVTQTPSHQVTQMGQEVILRCVPISNHLYFYWYRQILGQKVEFLVSFYNNEISEKSEIFDDQFSVERPDGSNFTLKIRSTKLEDSAMYFCASRAWGGTEAFFGQGTRLTVV.

The J gene is TRBJ2-7, the V gene TRBV7-9; 9 bases fit TRBD2. CDR1 is SEHNR and CDR2 is FQNEAQ in the germline V gene (reference sequence). CDR3 length equals 14 residues. V lost 3 bases to trimming and J lost 5 bases; unmatched junction nucleotides: 5. CDR3 nucleotides: TGTGCCAGCAGCTTTGGGACTAGCCGTGACGAGCAGTACTTC. Residues: CASSFGTSRDEQYF.

The chain carries TRBV4-2 and TRBJ2-7, with 7 nucleotides matching TRBD1. V dropped 0 bases and J dropped 3; count of bases not matched to a gene: 11. The germline gives CDR1 LGHNA, CDR2 YNFKEQ. The CDR3 loop spans 17 amino acids. Here the CDR3 reads CASSQDRQGVFVYEQYF. The DNA for the CDR3 is TGTGCCAGCAGCCAAGACCGACAGGGCGTTTTCGTCTACGAGCAGTACTTC.

The CDR3 sequence: CASSTGTGVIYEQYF. CDR3 nucleotide sequence: TGTGCCAGCAGCACCGGGACAGGCGTAATCTACGAGCAGTACTTC. The V call is TRBV5-8, the J call TRBJ2-7; 8 positions match TRBD1. Germline CDR1 reads SGHTS; CDR2 reads YDEGEE. This CDR3 is built from 15 residues. J gave up 3 bases and V 4 bases, and 9 bases lay outside the gene matches.

This chain links TRBV14 with TRBJ1-1; 7 bases are a match to TRBD1. Germline-derived CDR1 and CDR2 are SGHDN and FVKESK. The CDR3 spans 13 residues. V dropped 4 bases and J dropped 5; count of bases not matched to a gene: 4. The CDR3 nucleotides are TGTGCCAGCAGCCTAGTACAGGGGACTGAAGCTTTCTTT. This gives the protein CASSLVQGTEAFF.

The rearrangement uses TRBV4-3 and TRBJ2-7; TRBD1 matches at 8 bases. CDR1 is LGHNA, CDR2 YSLEER, per germline. The CDR3 has 14 amino acids. V dropped 3 bases and J dropped 3; count of bases not matched to a gene: 4. CDR3 nucleotides: TGCGCCAGCAGCCAGGACAGGGCGAACTACGAGCAGTACTTC. Protein sequence: CASSQDRANYEQYF.

V usage is TRBV9 and J usage is TRBJ1-5; D is unclear. CDR1 SGDLS and CDR2 YYNGEE come from the germline V gene. V was shortened by 0 bases and J by 4 bases, with 5 bases between the two germline ends. There are 13 residues in the CDR3. CDR3 DNA sequence: TGTGCCAGCAGCGTAGCGGGTAATCAGCCCCAGCATTTT. It is translated as CASSVAGNQPQHF. The whole variable domain, filled in from reference TRBV9 and TRBJ1-5, reads DSGVTQTPKHLITATGQRVTLRCSPRSGDLSVYWYQQSLDQGLQFLIQYYNGEERAKGNILERFSAQQFPDLHSELNLSSLELGDSALYFCASSVAGNQPQHFGDGTRLSIL.

V and J are TRBV19 and TRBJ1-5; D uncertain. Germline V gives CDR1 LNHDA, CDR2 SQIVND (reference sequence). The V and J ends lost 3 bases and 3 bases respectively, with 27 bases between them. This CDR3 spans 20 amino acids. The CDR3 is CASSMEPGRRNIGANQPQHF. The CDR3, as DNA: TGTGCCAGTAGTATGGAGCCGGGAAGGAGAAATATAGGCGCCAATCAGCCCCAGCATTTT. Full variable domain (remainder filled in from reference TRBV19 and TRBJ1-5): DGGITQSPKYLFRKEGQNVTLSCEQNLNHDAMYWYRQDPGQGLRLIYYSQIVNDFQKGDIAEGYSVSREKKESFPLTVTSAQKNPTAFYLCASSMEPGRRNIGANQPQHFGDGTRLSIL.

The chain couples TRBV9 to TRBJ1-5, with D unclear. V lost 3 bases to trimming and J lost 3 bases, with 10 bases between them. The CDR3 totals 14 residues. Germline V gives CDR1 SGDLS, CDR2 YYNGEE. CDR3 coding DNA: TGTGCCAGCAGCGCCTGGGGTTCCAATCAGCCCCAGCATTTT. Its protein is CASSAWGSNQPQHF.

This clone was observed a single time. The V call is TRBV15, the J call TRBJ1-1; D is unclear. The CDR3 runs 15 residues. Per the germline V gene, CDR1 is LNHNV and CDR2 is YYDKDF (reference sequence). V lost 0 bases, J lost 5 bases, and 13 bases lay in between. The CDR3 DNA reads TGTGCCACCAGCAGAGATGTAGGGATATATACTGAAGCTTTCTTT. This translates into CATSRDVGIYTEAFF.

The V call is TRBV7-6, the J call TRBJ2-5, with TRBD2 identical over 8 bases. Per germline, CDR1 SGHVS and CDR2 FNYEAQ. Trimming at V came to 4 bases and at J to 0 bases, leaving 10 bases not matched to a gene. This CDR3 is 17 amino acids long. The CDR3 DNA follows: TGTGCCAGCAGCTCCCCCCTTGGCGGGAGGCACCAAGAGACCCAGTACTTC. It yields the protein CASSSPLGGRHQETQYF.